This T cell receptor beta chain appears in the sequencing data of a study of Ad26.COV2.S vaccination and SARS-CoV-2 variants. Study conclusions and caveats: The TCR breadth and depth analyses may have understated or missed part of the total T cell responses.

V gave up 6 bases and J gave up 5 bases; unmatched junction bases: 14. Germline values: CDR1 MGHDK, CDR2 SYGVNS. CDR3 length equals 16 residues. Profiled with immunoSEQ multiplex PCR; TCRdb holds only in-frame clones, not every one. The repertoire holds 300,000 to 450,000 clones, with about 85% as singletons. A word on this clone: The antigen is not known.

Treatment specified: some 20 received Ad26.COV2.S at low or high dose, single or two shots; roughly 5 received placebo; per-sample allocation not given. Day 63 after the first injection of vaccine or placebo was the sampling time. The chain is built from TRBV25-1 and TRBJ2-3; 7 bases are a match to TRBD2. This clonotype was sampled from a person between 18 and 65 years old who received the Ad26.COV2.S COVID-19 vaccine or a placebo. This sample comprised peripheral blood, obtained in a trial of Ad26.COV2.S vaccine versus placebo. The DNA for the CDR3 is TGTGCCAGCAGCGCGCGGATCCAGCGGGGTGGAGATACGCAGTATTTT. Amino acids: CASSARIQRGGDTQYF.